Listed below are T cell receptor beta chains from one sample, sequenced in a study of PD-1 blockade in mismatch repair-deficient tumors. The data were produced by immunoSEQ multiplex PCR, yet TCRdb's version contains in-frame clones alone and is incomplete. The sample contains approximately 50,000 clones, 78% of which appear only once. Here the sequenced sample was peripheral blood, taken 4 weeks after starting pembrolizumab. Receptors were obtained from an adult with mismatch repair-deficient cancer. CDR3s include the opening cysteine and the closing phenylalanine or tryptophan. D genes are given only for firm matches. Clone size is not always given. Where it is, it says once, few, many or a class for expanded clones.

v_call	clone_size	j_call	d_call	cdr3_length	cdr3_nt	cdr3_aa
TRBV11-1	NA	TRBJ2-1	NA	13	TGTGCCAGCAGCAACAGACCATACAATGAGCAGTTCTTC	CASSNRPYNEQFF
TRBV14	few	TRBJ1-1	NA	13	TGTGCCAGCAGCCTCGGTCTGAACACTGAAGCTTTCTTT	CASSLGLNTEAFF
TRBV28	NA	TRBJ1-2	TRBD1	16	TGTGCCAGCATCGAGCAGGGGGTCGAATTTGTCTATGGCTACACCTTC	CASIEQGVEFVYGYTF
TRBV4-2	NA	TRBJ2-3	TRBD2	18	TGTGCCAGCAGCCCTCAGGGGTCTAGCGGGATCCCCACAGATACGCAGTATTTT	CASSPQGSSGIPTDTQYF
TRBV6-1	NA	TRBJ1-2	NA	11	TGTGCCAGCAGTGCCCTTGAAGGCTACACCTTC	CASSALEGYTF
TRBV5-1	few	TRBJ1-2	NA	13	TGCGCCAGCAGCTTGGTTGACAACTATGGCTACACCTTC	CASSLVDNYGYTF
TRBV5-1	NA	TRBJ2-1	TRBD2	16	TGCGCCAGCAGCTTGGTGATGACTAGCGGGGGCGATGAGCAGTTCTTC	CASSLVMTSGGDEQFF
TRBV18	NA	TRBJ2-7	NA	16	TGTGCCAGCTCATTAACGGGGCAAAGGGGAGGCTACGAGCAGTACTTC	CASSLTGQRGGYEQYF
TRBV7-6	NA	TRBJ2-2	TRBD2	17	TGTGCCAGCAGCCCCACCCCAGGGACTAGGTTTCACGGGGAGCTGTTTTTT	CASSPTPGTRFHGELFF
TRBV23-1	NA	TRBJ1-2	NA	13	TGCGCCAGCAGTCGCCATCCCGACTATGGCTACACCTTC	CASSRHPDYGYTF
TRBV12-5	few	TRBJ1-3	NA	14	TGTGCTAGTGGTTCGGGAAACTCTGGAAACACCATATATTTT	CASGSGNSGNTIYF
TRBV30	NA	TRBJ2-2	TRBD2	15	TGTGCCTGGAGTAGTATACTAGCGCTCACCGGGGAGCTGTTTTTT	CAWSSILALTGELFF